The 2 T cell receptor beta chains given below trace back to one sample, sequenced in a study of beta chain features in type 1 diabetes. Findings and limits, study-wide: All four CD4+ subsets of Type 1 diabetes patients contained TCRB CDR3s that were moderately but significantly shorter.

The antigens for these receptors are not known. The study reverse transcribed the entire isolated RNA, so it sequenced expressed TCRB transcripts. Assay: immunoSEQ multiplex PCR; the TCRdb copy retains only in-frame clones and omits some. This table holds hundreds of thousands of clones, about 11% found once. Source material: naive CD4+ T cells from blood. The origin of the receptors is a man younger than 40 with type 1 diabetes.

This clone was found a few times. The gene calls are TRBV29-1 and TRBJ2-5; tentative D call: TRBD2 (7 bases). The length of the CDR3 is 14 residues. Trimming removed 4 bases from V and 0 bases from J, with 12 bases in between. Germline assignment: CDR1 SQVTM and CDR2 ANQGSEA. CDR3 region: CSVGGGTYQETQYF. As DNA, the CDR3 is TGCAGCGTTGGGGGGGGCACTTACCAAGAGACCCAGTACTTC. Using reference TRBV29-1 and TRBJ2-5 for the parts outside the CDR3, the full variable domain is SAVISQKPSRDICQRGTSLTIQCQVDSQVTMMFWYRQQPGQSLTLIATANQGSEATYESGFVIDKFPISRPNLTFSTLTVSNMSPEDSSIYLCSVGGGTYQETQYFGPGTRLLVL.

With respect to this clone: Within the sample, other DNA sequences also encode this same CDR3. The chain carries TRBV7-3 and TRBJ2-5; the D gene is possibly TRBD1 (6 bases). Germline lookup yields CDR1 SGHTA and CDR2 FQGTGA. The V gene lost 4 bases and the J gene lost 2 bases, with 8 bases spanning the gap. The CDR3 runs 13 residues. The CDR3 loop reads CASSSGQQETQYF. DNA of the CDR3: TGTGCCAGCAGCTCTGGACAGCAAGAGACCCAGTACTTC.